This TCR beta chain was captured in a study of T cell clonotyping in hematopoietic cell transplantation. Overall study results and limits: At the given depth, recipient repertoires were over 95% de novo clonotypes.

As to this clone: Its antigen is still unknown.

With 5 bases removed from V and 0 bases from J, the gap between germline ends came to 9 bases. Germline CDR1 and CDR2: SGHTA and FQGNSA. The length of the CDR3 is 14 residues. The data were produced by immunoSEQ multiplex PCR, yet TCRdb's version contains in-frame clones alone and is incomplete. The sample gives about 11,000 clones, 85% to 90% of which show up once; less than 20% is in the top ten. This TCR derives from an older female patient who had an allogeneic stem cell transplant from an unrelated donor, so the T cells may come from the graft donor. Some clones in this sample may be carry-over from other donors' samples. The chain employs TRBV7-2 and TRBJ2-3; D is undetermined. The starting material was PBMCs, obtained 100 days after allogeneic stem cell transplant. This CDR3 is CASSPQSSTDTQYF. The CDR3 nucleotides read TGTGCCAGCAGCCCCCAGTCTAGCACAGATACGCAGTATTTT.